This passage covers 31 T cell receptor beta chains from one sample sequenced in a study of T cells in tumors after PD-1 blockade. Generated by immunoSEQ multiplex PCR, the TCRdb table keeps only in-frame clones and is missing some. The data contain some 1,900 clones, 69% of them singletons. The sequences come from tumor tissue, collected before anti-PD-1 treatment. These receptors were taken from a human donor with basal cell carcinoma.

The chain combines TRBV5-1 with TRBJ2-1; 12 nucleotides align to TRBD2. This CDR3 region has 17 residues. The V and J ends lost 3 bases and 7 bases, in that order; junction bases with no gene match: 11. Germline lookup yields CDR1 SGHRS and CDR2 YFSETQ. CDR3 DNA: TGCGCCAGCAGCTCCCAGTTGACTAGCGGGAGCTTTAATGAGCAGTTCTTC. Translating it yields CASSSQLTSGSFNEQFF.

The rearrangement links TRBV6-5 to TRBJ1-1, with 7 bases matching TRBD1. Germline assignment: CDR1 MNHEY and CDR2 SVGAGI. The CDR3 runs to 13 residues. Trimming at V came to 7 bases and at J to 3 bases, leaving 5 bases not matched to a gene. Here the CDR3 DNA reads TGTGCCAGCACCAGGACAGGTTACACTGAAGCTTTCTTT. Translating gives CASTRTGYTEAFF.

The chain uses TRBV30 and TRBJ2-3; D possibly corresponds to TRBD2 (5 bases). This CDR3 contains 20 residues. The V end was cut by 0 bases, the J end by 4 bases, with 29 bases between. Germline V gene sequence: CDR1 GTSNPN, CDR2 SVGIG (reference sequence). The CDR3 loop reads CAWSVFFATTTRSGADTQYF. The CDR3 region has the DNA TGTGCCTGGAGTGTATTTTTCGCGACCACAACCAGGTCCGGGGCAGATACGCAGTATTTT.

This clone has just one count. The J gene is TRBJ1-2, the V gene TRBV7-8, with TRBD1 identical over 8 bases. This CDR3 spans 14 amino acids. The germline gives CDR1 SGHVS, CDR2 FQNEAQ. Unmatched junction bases numbered 7, after V lost 5 bases and J lost 5 bases. For the CDR3, the DNA is TGTGCCAGCAGCAGTGGACAGGGAGGGTATGGCTACACCTTC. This gives the protein CASSSGQGGYGYTF.

The gene calls are TRBV27 and TRBJ2-4, with 8 positions matching TRBD2. CDR3 length: 16 amino acids. Germline lookup yields CDR1 MNHEY and CDR2 SMNVEV (reference sequence). After removal of 7 bases from V and 6 bases from J, the junction contained 14 bases not matched to a gene. The CDR3: CASIDRGSGKTNIQYF. The CDR3 DNA is TGTGCCAGCATCGACCGCGGTAGCGGGAAAACAAACATTCAGTACTTC.

The rearrangement links TRBV10-3 to TRBJ2-2; D is unresolved. V was cut by 10 bases and J by 1 base, with 16 bases left in between. The germline gives CDR1 ENHRY, CDR2 SYGVKD. This CDR3 is 15 amino acids long. CDR3 loop: CATQTPGENTGELFF. DNA of the CDR3: TGTGCCACTCAAACCCCAGGCGAGAACACCGGGGAGCTGTTTTTT.

The V gene is TRBV3-1 (or the pseudogene TRBV3-2), the J gene TRBJ2-1, with no clear D. Trimming removed 3 bases from V and 5 bases from J, with 20 bases in between. This CDR3 spans 17 amino acids. Germline V gives CDR1 LGHDT, CDR2 YNNKEL (reference sequence). The CDR3 sequence is CASSHPAPISTDNEQFF. The CDR3, as DNA: TGTGCCAGCAGCCATCCGGCTCCCATTTCCACCGACAATGAGCAGTTCTTC.

The chain joins TRBV15 to TRBJ2-5; 10 bases align to TRBD1. Per the germline V gene, CDR1 is LNHNV and CDR2 is YYDKDF (reference sequence). The V and J ends lost 5 bases and 4 bases, in that order; junction bases with no gene match: 4. There are 14 residues in the CDR3. DNA of the CDR3: TGTGCCACCAGCTGGACAGGGGGTTCAGAGACCCAGTACTTC. Protein sequence: CATSWTGGSETQYF.

This chain uses TRBV4-2 with TRBJ2-7, with D hard to call. The V gene's germline CDR1 is LGHNA and CDR2 YNFKEQ. Trimming took 1 base from V and 0 from J, leaving 4 bases between them. CDR3 length: 13 amino acids. This chain's CDR3 is CASSQGSSYEQYF. The DNA for the CDR3 is TGTGCCAGCAGCCAAGGCAGCTCCTACGAGCAGTACTTC.

The chain couples TRBV28 to TRBJ2-7; TRBD1 agrees at 8 bases. With 3 bases clipped from V and 3 bases from J, the junction kept 7 bases outside the gene matches. This CDR3 has 15 amino acids. The germline V gene has CDR1 MDHEN and CDR2 SYDVKM. The CDR3 sequence is CASSFGRQGSYEQYF. DNA of the CDR3: TGTGCCAGCAGTTTTGGTCGACAGGGGAGCTACGAGCAGTACTTC.

The chain joins TRBV11-1 to TRBJ2-7; 11 bases fit TRBD2. The germline gives CDR1 SGHAT, CDR2 FQDESV (reference sequence). The junction had 6 bases not matched to a gene; V was cut back by 5 bases and J by 3 bases. The CDR3 runs to 15 residues. CDR3 protein: CASSRTSGSDYEQYF. Here the CDR3 DNA reads TGTGCCAGCAGCCGTACTAGCGGGAGCGACTACGAGCAGTACTTC.

This chain uses TRBV7-3 with TRBJ2-2; D uncertain. V lost 1 base, J lost 3 bases, and 6 bases lay in between. From germline, CDR1 is SGHTA and CDR2 FQGTGA. This CDR3 has 14 residues. CDR3 amino acids: CASSLNSHTGELFF. Written as DNA, the CDR3 is TGTGCCAGCAGCTTAAATAGTCACACCGGGGAGCTGTTTTTT.

This chain joins TRBV11-2 and TRBJ1-2; no clear D. The V end was cut by 5 bases, the J end by 2 bases, with 9 bases between. The CDR3 extends over 13 amino acids. Germline V gene data show CDR1 as SGHAT and CDR2 as FQNNGV. The CDR3 protein is CASSPRPNYGYTF. The CDR3 DNA reads TGTGCCAGCAGCCCGAGGCCGAACTATGGCTACACCTTC.

Turning to this clone: Other DNA sequences from this sample encode an identical CDR3 as well. The chain carries TRBV13 and TRBJ2-3; D assignment may be TRBD1 or TRBD2 (6 bases each). Germline lookup yields CDR1 PRHDT and CDR2 FYEKMQ (reference sequence). This CDR3 has 14 residues. V was clipped by 7 bases and J by 5 bases, with 16 bases between them. CDR3 in amino acids: CASKKWGAGDTQYF. For the CDR3, the DNA is TGTGCCAGCAAGAAATGGGGGGCCGGAGATACGCAGTATTTT.

This chain uses TRBV28 with TRBJ2-5; D is perhaps TRBD1 (6 bases). Germline V gene data show CDR1 as MDHEN and CDR2 as SYDVKM. This CDR3 is built from 17 residues. V lost 6 bases and J 4 bases, leaving 24 bases between the germline ends. The CDR3 DNA is TGTGCCAGCAGCTTTTATCTAGGGACAATCCGCCGAGAGACCCAGTACTTC. Encoded protein: CASSFYLGTIRRETQYF.

The chain has TRBV6-8 and TRBJ2-5, with unresolved D. The germline V and J ends were trimmed by 9 bases and 5 bases, with 10 bases remaining between them. The V gene's germline CDR1 is MNHGY and CDR2 SAAAGT. The CDR3 runs to 11 residues. The CDR3 is CARHKQETQYF. In DNA form, the CDR3 reads TGTGCCAGACACAAACAGGAGACCCAGTACTTC.

This chain's CDR3 is CASSQTTAVDTQYF. Written as DNA, the CDR3 is TGTGCCAGCAGCCAAACGACAGCGGTGGATACGCAGTATTTT. The chain employs TRBV7-9 and TRBJ2-3; D is perhaps TRBD1 or TRBD2 (5 bases each). Germline V gene lookup returns CDR1 SEHNR and CDR2 FQNEAQ (reference sequence). Trimming took off 5 bases at V and 6 bases at J, with 15 bases between the two ends. This CDR3 is built from 14 residues.

V and J are TRBV30 and TRBJ1-5; no reliable D call. CDR3 length: 13 amino acids. V lost 2 bases to trimming and J lost 7 bases, with 12 bases between them. CDR1 GTSNPN and CDR2 SVGIG come from the germline V gene (reference sequence). CDR3 sequence: CAWSYGPNQPQHF. The DNA of the CDR3 is TGTGCCTGGAGTTATGGGCCCAACCAGCCCCAGCATTTT.

This chain uses TRBV7-9 with TRBJ2-3, with 7 bases aligning to TRBD2. J gave up 3 bases and V 5 bases, and 11 bases lay outside the gene matches. Looked up from germline, CDR1 is SEHNR and CDR2 is FQNEAQ (reference sequence). This CDR3 comprises 16 residues. The CDR3 DNA reads TGTGCCAGCAGCGGCGGGGGTAATAGGGGTACAGATACGCAGTATTTT. Its protein product is CASSGGGNRGTDTQYF.

This clone was counted between two and nine times. The rearrangement links TRBV28 to TRBJ2-6, with D possibly being TRBD1 (6 bases). The germline V and J ends were trimmed by 6 bases and 0 bases, with 12 bases remaining between them. The CDR3 extends over 16 amino acids. Germline V gene data show CDR1 as MDHEN and CDR2 as SYDVKM. The CDR3 region has the DNA TGTGCCAGCAGGCCCGGGACACTCTCTGGGGCCAACGTCCTGACTTTC. Protein: CASRPGTLSGANVLTF.

This clone has a handful of counts. The chain joins TRBV28 to TRBJ2-2; D might be TRBD1 (5 bases). Trimming took 3 bases from V and 9 from J, leaving 14 bases between them. The CDR3 extends over 14 amino acids. From germline, CDR1 is MDHEN and CDR2 SYDVKM. CDR3 in amino acids: CASSLKQATRELFF. The CDR3 bases are TGTGCCAGCAGTTTGAAACAGGCGACCAGGGAGCTGTTTTTT.

This clone was picked up a small number of times. The rearrangement joins TRBV4-2 to TRBJ1-1; D is unclear. Trimming shortened V by 0 bases and J by 0 bases, and 5 bases separated the two germline ends. The length of the CDR3 is 14 residues. Germline values: CDR1 LGHNA, CDR2 YNFKEQ. The CDR3 DNA reads as TGTGCCAGCAGCCAAGATATATTGAACACTGAAGCTTTCTTT. It codes for CASSQDILNTEAFF.

This clone was picked up one time. The V gene is TRBV7-9, the J gene TRBJ2-7; TRBD1 matches 9 bases. The J segment lost 3 bases and the V segment lost 4 bases, leaving 7 bases of the junction unmatched. Germline V gives CDR1 SEHNR, CDR2 FQNEAQ (reference sequence). The CDR3 covers 15 residues. CDR3 sequence: CASSYGTGLFYEQYF. CDR3 nucleotides: TGTGCCAGCAGCTACGGGACAGGGTTATTCTACGAGCAGTACTTC.

This chain uses TRBV7-2 with TRBJ2-5; the D is unclear. CDR3 length: 12 residues. The germline V and J ends were trimmed by 1 base and 2 bases, with 2 bases remaining between them. CDR1 is SGHTA, CDR2 FQGNSA, per germline. The CDR3 coding sequence is TGTGCCAGCAGCTTAGTGCAAGAGACCCAGTACTTC. The encoded protein is CASSLVQETQYF.

Sample share makes this clone large. Other DNA sequences in the same sample also yield this CDR3. V and J are TRBV5-1 and TRBJ1-2, with a possible D match to TRBD1 (6 bases). CDR1 and CDR2 from the germline V gene are SGHRS and YFSETQ. V lost 0 bases and J lost 4, with 7 bases in between. The CDR3 length is 13 residues. The CDR3 nucleotides are TGCGCCAGCAGCTTGGGAGGGGGCTATGGCTACACCTTC. It translates to CASSLGGGYGYTF.

V is TRBV9 and J is TRBJ1-1; D is perhaps TRBD1 (5 bases). Per germline, CDR1 SGDLS and CDR2 YYNGEE. Deletions cut 4 bases from V and 4 bases from J, with 17 bases between. The CDR3 loop spans 15 amino acids. CDR3 loop: CASSPGEWGTTEAFF. In DNA form, the CDR3 reads TGTGCCAGCAGCCCCGGGGAATGGGGGACCACTGAAGCTTTCTTT.

The chain combines TRBV28 with TRBJ2-5, with D possibly matching TRBD2 (5 bases). CDR1 is MDHEN, CDR2 SYDVKM, per germline. There are 11 residues in the CDR3. The V and J ends lost 7 bases and 5 bases respectively, with 8 bases between them. The CDR3 spells CASKEAETQYF. As DNA, the CDR3 is TGTGCCAGCAAGGAGGCCGAGACCCAGTACTTC.

The chain links TRBV27 to TRBJ2-1, with D uncertain. V lost 4 bases, J lost 4 bases, and 5 bases lay in between. The CDR3 length is 12 residues. CDR1 and CDR2 (germline): MNHEY, SMNVEV (reference sequence). CDR3 DNA sequence: TGTGCCAGCAGTTACCGATACAATGAGCAGTTCTTC. Protein sequence: CASSYRYNEQFF.

The chain links TRBV28 to TRBJ1-6; no clear D. The CDR3 length is 19 residues. With 4 bases removed from V and 0 bases from J, the gap between germline ends came to 19 bases. Germline CDR1 and CDR2: MDHEN and SYDVKM. In DNA form, the CDR3 reads TGTGCCAGCAGTTCCCCCGCGGACCAAACTTTCTCCTATAATTCACCCCTCCACTTT. Encoded protein: CASSSPADQTFSYNSPLHF. Full variable domain (outside the CDR3, taken from reference TRBV28 and TRBJ1-6): DVKVTQSSRYLVKRTGEKVFLECVQDMDHENMFWYRQDPGLGLRLIYFSYDVKMKEKGDIPEGYSVSREKKERFSLILESASTNQTSMYLCASSSPADQTFSYNSPLHFGNGTRLTVT.

This chain links TRBV6-5 with TRBJ1-5, with TRBD1 matching over 11 bases. J was trimmed by 5 bases and V by 4 bases; bases with no gene match: 4. Germline V CDR1 and CDR2: MNHEY, SVGAGI. The CDR3 extends over 15 amino acids. The DNA of the CDR3 is TGTGCCAGCAGTTGGACAGGGGGCATCGATCAGCCCCAGCATTTT. Translated, it gives CASSWTGGIDQPQHF.

The chain carries TRBV6-4 and TRBJ1-2, with TRBD1 matching 7 bases. The CDR3 spans 15 residues. V dropped 6 bases and J dropped 4; count of bases not matched to a gene: 11. CDR1 and CDR2 (germline): MRHNA, SNTAGT. The CDR3 DNA is TGTGCCAGCAGCCCAGGGGGGGGCGCATCCTATGGCTACACCTTC. Amino acids: CASSPGGGASYGYTF.